A selection of T cell receptor beta chains follows, all from one sample in a study of T cells in Graves' hyperthyroidism and ophthalmopathy. TCRdb re-derived calls from the multiplex PCR reads in MiXCR, one entry per CDR3 protein. The sample shows around 690,000 distinct CDR3 sequences, 20% to 25% of them seen only once. The sequenced sample consisted of blood. The receptors derive from a man aged 30 to 45 with Graves' ophthalmopathy. CDR3s include the opening cysteine and the closing phenylalanine or tryptophan. The order of the fields is CDR3 length, V gene, J gene, clone size, D gene, CDR3 DNA, CDR3 protein. A D gene is named only where the DNA matches it firmly. Not every row has a clone size; where given, it reads once, few, many or a size class.

>14|TRBV9|TRBJ2-1|.|.
TGTGCCAGCAGCGTGTGGGCTAGTACCGATGAGCAGTTCTTC
CASSVWASTDEQFF
>17|TRBV6-5|TRBJ2-1|.|.
TGTGCCAGCAGTTACTCGCAGCGAAAGAGTTGGGGGTATGAGCAGTTCTTC
CASSYSQRKSWGYEQFF
>15|TRBV7-2|TRBJ2-2|few|TRBD1
TGTGCCAGCAGCCTAATACAGGGGAAGGCCGGGGAGCTGTTTTTT
CASSLIQGKAGELFF
>13|TRBV30|TRBJ2-7|.|TRBD1
TGTGCCTTAAGCCAGGGGGTTGGCTACGAGCAGTACTTC
CALSQGVGYEQYF
>16|TRBV7-2|TRBJ2-1|many|.
TGTGCCAGCAGCTTATGGACGGGAGCCGGATACAATGAGCAGTTCTTC
CASSLWTGAGYNEQFF
>14|TRBV20-1|TRBJ1-1|many|.
TGCAGTGCGGGGATAACAGGGTTGAACACTGAAGCTTTCTTT
CSAGITGLNTEAFF
>16|TRBV6-1|TRBJ2-7|few|TRBD1
TGTGCCAGCAGTGAAATGGCTTCGGACAGGGCCTACGAGCAGTACTTC
CASSEMASDRAYEQYF
>13|TRBV7-8|TRBJ1-2|.|.
TGTGCCAGCAGCTCCAACCTCGACTATGGCTACACCTTC
CASSSNLDYGYTF
>15|TRBV2|TRBJ1-5|.|.
TGTGCCAGCTCCATCTTGGGGGGCGCGGAACAGCCCCAGCATTTT
CASSILGGAEQPQHF
>18|TRBV28|TRBJ2-1|many|TRBD2
TGTGCCAGCAGCCTAACCCCTGCCGTAGCGGGTGGGGGGTGTGAGCAGTTCTTC
CASSLTPAVAGGGCEQFF
>16|TRBV27|TRBJ2-7|few|TRBD2
TGTGCCAGCAGTTTATCCCCAGCGGGAGGAGTTTACGAGCAGTACTTC
CASSLSPAGGVYEQYF
>13|TRBV29-1|TRBJ2-5|many|TRBD2
TGCAGCGTAGCCAGCGGGGGGCTGGAGACCCAGTACTTC
CSVASGGLETQYF
>14|TRBV6-5|TRBJ2-1|.|TRBD1
TGTGCCAGCAGTTACACCTCAGGGGGCAATGAGCAGTTCTTC
CASSYTSGGNEQFF
>12|TRBV7-3|TRBJ2-1|few|TRBD2
TGTGCCAGCAGAGGTAGCGGGAATGAGCAGTTCTTC
CASRGSGNEQFF
>13|TRBV7-3|TRBJ2-3|many|.
TGTGCCAGCAGCTCAACCCGCACAGATACGCAGTATTTT
CASSSTRTDTQYF
>13|TRBV10-3|TRBJ1-4|.|.
TGTGCCATCAGTGACCAAGAGGTTGAAAAACTGTTTTTT
CAISDQEVEKLFF
>15|TRBV20-1|TRBJ2-3|once|.
TGCAGTGCTAGAGAATCGACACAGATGAGCGATACGCAGTATTTT
CSARESTQMSDTQYF
>16|TRBV14|TRBJ1-5|.|.
TGTGCCAGCAGCCAAGGGGGGAATTGGGGGAATCAGCCCCAGCATTTT
CASSQGGNWGNQPQHF
>12|TRBV30|TRBJ1-2|many|.
TGTGCCTGGAGTGTATCAGATCTCGGCTACACCTTC
CAWSVSDLGYTF
>14|TRBV11-2|TRBJ2-7|many|.
TGTGCCAGCAGCGCGCAGGGTAGCTCCTACGAGCAGTACTTC
CASSAQGSSYEQYF
>16|TRBV5-1|TRBJ2-7|few|TRBD1
TGCGCCAGCAGCTCAGTACCACAGGGGGCCTCCTACGAGCAGTACTTC
CASSSVPQGASYEQYF
>14|TRBV30|TRBJ2-6|.|.
TGTGCCTGGACCGTAATCTCTGGGGCCAACGTCCTGACTTTC
CAWTVISGANVLTF
>14|TRBV24-1|TRBJ2-1|many|.
TGTGCCACCAGTGATTTAGGAGGTTTTGATGAGCAGTTCTTC
CATSDLGGFDEQFF
>15|TRBV20-1|TRBJ2-1|many|.
TGCAGTGCCAGTGATCGGAGGAATCTACAATATGAGCAGTTCTTC
CSASDRRNLQYEQFF
>12|TRBV20-1|TRBJ2-7|few|TRBD2
TGCAGTGCGAGGCGGGAGGGCTTAGAGCAGTACTTC
CSARREGLEQYF
>14|TRBV28|TRBJ1-2|many|TRBD1
TGTGCCAGCAGTTTCTTAAGGACAGGGTATGGCTACACCTTC
CASSFLRTGYGYTF
>14|TRBV9|TRBJ1-4|many|.
TGTGCCAGCAGCGTCGGCCAAGGAAGGGAAAAACTGTTTTTT
CASSVGQGREKLFF
>15|TRBV27|TRBJ2-3|many|.
TGTGCCAGCAGTTTGCAGGCCTACCCCGCAGATACGCAGTATTTT
CASSLQAYPADTQYF
>24|TRBV28|TRBJ2-7|.|.
TGTGCCAGCAGTACCGGCGGGACAGAGAAAAAAACTAAGGAGGGAGCGGGAGTCCGGAACGAGCAGTACTTC
CASSTGGTEKKTKEGAGVRNEQYF
>15|TRBV19|TRBJ2-1|few|TRBD2
TGTGCCAGTAAGGGGCGGCTAGCGGGATCAGGTGAGCAGTTCTTC
CASKGRLAGSGEQFF
>14|TRBV20-1|TRBJ2-7|many|TRBD2
TGCAGTGCTAGGGAGACTAGCGGGAGCTACGAGCAGTACTTC
CSARETSGSYEQYF
>17|TRBV4-1|TRBJ2-3|.|TRBD2
TGCGCCAGCAGCCAATGGACTAGCGGGAGTATGACAGATACGCAGTATTTT
CASSQWTSGSMTDTQYF
>13|TRBV11-2|TRBJ2-3|many|.
TGTGCCAGCAGCTCGCTTGAAACAGATACGCAGTATTTT
CASSSLETDTQYF
>17|TRBV3-1|TRBJ1-1|.|.
TGTGCCAGCAGCCAAGAATTGGGCGCGGAGACGAACACTGAAGCTTTCTTT
CASSQELGAETNTEAFF
>16|TRBV7-8|TRBJ2-4|few|TRBD2
TGTGCCAGCAGCTTAGCACGGGAGGGAACCAAAAACATTCAGTACTTC
CASSLAREGTKNIQYF
>15|TRBV29-1|TRBJ2-2|.|TRBD1
TGCAGCGTTGAGTGTGGACAGGAGAACACCGGGGAGCTGTTTTTT
CSVECGQENTGELFF
>15|TRBV19|TRBJ2-7|.|TRBD2
TGTGCCAGTAGTGATGTAGCGGGGATCTCCTACGAGCAGTACTTC
CASSDVAGISYEQYF
>15|TRBV5-1|TRBJ2-5|many|TRBD2
TGCGCCAGCAGCCCCCGGGATAGCGGGCAAGAGACCCAGTACTTC
CASSPRDSGQETQYF
>14|TRBV7-2|TRBJ2-7|.|TRBD1
TGTGCCAGCAGGGTGGACAGGGGCCCCTACGAGCGGTACTTC
CASRVDRGPYERYF
>14|TRBV7-9|TRBJ2-7|many|.
TGTGCCAGCAGCTCCCGGGACACTGGCTACGAGCAGTACTTC
CASSSRDTGYEQYF